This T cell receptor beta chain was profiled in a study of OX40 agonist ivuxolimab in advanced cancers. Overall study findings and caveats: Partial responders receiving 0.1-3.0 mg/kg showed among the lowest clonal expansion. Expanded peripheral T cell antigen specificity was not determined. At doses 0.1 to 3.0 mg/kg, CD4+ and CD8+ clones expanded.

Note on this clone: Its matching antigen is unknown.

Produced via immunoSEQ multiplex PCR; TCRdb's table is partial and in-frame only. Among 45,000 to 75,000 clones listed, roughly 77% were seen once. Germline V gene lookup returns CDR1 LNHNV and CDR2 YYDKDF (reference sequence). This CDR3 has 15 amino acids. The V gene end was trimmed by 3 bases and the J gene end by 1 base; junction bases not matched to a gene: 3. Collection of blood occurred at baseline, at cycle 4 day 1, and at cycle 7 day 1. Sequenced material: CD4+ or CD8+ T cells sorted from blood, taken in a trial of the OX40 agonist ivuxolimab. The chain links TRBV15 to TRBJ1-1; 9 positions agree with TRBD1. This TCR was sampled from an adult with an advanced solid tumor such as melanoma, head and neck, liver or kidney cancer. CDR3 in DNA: TGTGCCACCAGCAGTTACAGGGGGCCGAACACTGAAGCTTTCTTT. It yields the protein CATSSYRGPNTEAFF.